A selection of T cell receptor beta chains follows, all from one sample in a study of blood T cell repertoires in COVID-19. Using immunoSEQ multiplex PCR, the repertoire was profiled, and TCRdb retains in-frame clones only, with some absent. Of around 220,000 clones in the sample, roughly 84% are singletons; the top ten hold approximately 6.5%. Input material: PBMCs or T cells enriched from blood (not recorded which). These receptors came from a woman in her 40s who had recovered from COVID-19. Each CDR3 is given with its conserved first and last residue. A D gene is named only where the DNA matches it firmly. Only part of the rows carry a size: once, few, many, or a class if the clone is expanded.

D gene,J gene,clone size,V gene,CDR3 DNA,CDR3 protein
NA,TRBJ1-4,NA,TRBV19,TGTGCCAGTAGTATGGAGGGGACTCGGGAAAAACTGTTTTTT,CASSMEGTREKLFF
NA,TRBJ1-2,NA,TRBV9,TGTGCCAGCAGCGCCGGGACGGACAGCTATGGCTACACCTTC,CASSAGTDSYGYTF
TRBD1,TRBJ1-2,NA,TRBV18,TGTGCCAGCTCACTCCGGGACAGGGCTAACTATGGCTACACCTTC,CASSLRDRANYGYTF
NA,TRBJ1-3,NA,TRBV4-1,TGCGCCAGCAGCACACAGGTTTACTCTGGAAACACCATATATTTT,CASSTQVYSGNTIYF
TRBD2,TRBJ2-1,NA,TRBV7-6,TGTGCCAGCAGCCGTGTAGCGGGAGGGTACAATGAGCAGTTCTTC,CASSRVAGGYNEQFF
TRBD1,TRBJ2-2,once,TRBV2,TGTGCCAGCAGTGGGGCCGGGACAGGGGTAGACGGGGAGCTGTTTTTT,CASSGAGTGVDGELFF
NA,TRBJ1-1,NA,TRBV28,TGTGCCAGCAGTTTACCTATTCGGAACACTGAAGCTTTCTTT,CASSLPIRNTEAFF
NA,TRBJ1-3,NA,TRBV19,TGTGCCAGTAGTATGGTCGGGAACTTACTTACGGGAAACACCATATATTTT,CASSMVGNLLTGNTIYF
TRBD1,TRBJ1-2,once,TRBV13,TGTGCCAGCAGCAAAAAGGGGGCGAGACGAAACTACACCTTC,CASSKKGARRNYTF
TRBD1,TRBJ1-6,NA,TRBV9,TGTGCCAGCAGCGTAGACAGGGGAGGTTCACCCCTCCACTTT,CASSVDRGGSPLHF
NA,TRBJ2-4,once,TRBV14,TGTGCCAGCAGCCAAGGGGGGCGGGCCAAAAACATTCAGTACTTC,CASSQGGRAKNIQYF
NA,TRBJ1-1,NA,TRBV3-1/TRBV3-2,TGTGCCAGCAGCCTTGGGGAGGGGACTGAAGCTTTCTTT,CASSLGEGTEAFF
NA,TRBJ1-1,NA,TRBV4-2,TGTGCCAGCAGCCAAGATTCCCCAGAAAGGGGGATACTGAACACTGAAGCTTTCTTT,CASSQDSPERGILNTEAFF
NA,TRBJ1-5,once,TRBV7-2,TGTGCCAGCAGCTTAAGGGGGAATCAGCCCCAGCATTTT,CASSLRGNQPQHF
NA,TRBJ2-3,NA,TRBV24-1,TGTGCCACCAGTGATCGGGCGGGAACTAGAGATACGCAGTATTTT,CATSDRAGTRDTQYF
NA,TRBJ2-7,few,TRBV11-2,TGTGCCAGCAGCCCGGTTTGGGGCGAATCCTACGAGCAGTACTTC,CASSPVWGESYEQYF
NA,TRBJ2-2,NA,TRBV27,TGTGCCAGCAGTTACCTGAGAGGGGAGCTGTTTTTT,CASSYLRGELFF
NA,TRBJ2-5,NA,TRBV30,TGTGCCTGGAGTGACCAGGGAGAGACCCAGTACTTC,CAWSDQGETQYF
NA,TRBJ1-1,NA,TRBV14,TGTGCCAGCAGCCCAACAGGGCTTGAAGCTTTCTTT,CASSPTGLEAFF